The 9 T cell receptor beta chains below were found in one sample sequenced in a study of shared clonotypes between healthy human individuals. The protocol was immunoSEQ multiplex PCR, while the TCRdb copy is restricted to in-frame clones and leaves out a portion. The sample contains some 1 million clones, roughly 75% of which appear only once. The sequencing sample was made of memory CD4+ T cells sorted from blood. Subset here: CD45RA-negative fraction. The receptors derive from a man aged 18-30 years in good health.

V gene TRBV29-1 combines with J gene TRBJ2-2; unclear D gene. Deletions cut 3 bases from V and 7 bases from J, with 9 bases between. The germline gives CDR1 SQVTM, CDR2 ANQGSEA. The CDR3 runs 12 residues. Here the CDR3 reads CSVDGWGGELFF. In DNA, the CDR3 is TGCAGCGTTGACGGGTGGGGCGGGGAGCTGTTTTTT.

The V gene is TRBV10-3, the J gene TRBJ2-5; TRBD2 agrees at 16 bases. This CDR3 spans 18 amino acids. Germline V CDR1 and CDR2: ENHRY, SYGVKD. V lost 2 bases, J lost 4 bases, and 7 bases stayed unmatched. The chain's CDR3 is CAISETGTSGRAGETQYF. The CDR3 DNA is TGTGCCATCAGTGAGACCGGGACTAGCGGGAGGGCCGGAGAGACCCAGTACTTC.

The V and J genes are TRBV18 and TRBJ2-7; the match to TRBD1 covers 9 bases. The germline gives CDR1 KGHSH, CDR2 LQKENI. This CDR3 has 16 amino acids. Trimming took 3 bases from V and 3 from J; bases not matched to a gene: 9. The CDR3, as DNA: TGTGCCAGCTCACCCCCAACCGGGACAGGGTTCTACGAGCAGTACTTC. As protein: CASSPPTGTGFYEQYF.

There are a few counts of this clone. V usage is TRBV6-5 and J usage is TRBJ2-2, with a tentative D call TRBD2 (6 bases). This CDR3 is built from 14 residues. Trimming removed 5 bases at V and 7 bases at J, with 14 bases between. Germline values: CDR1 MNHEY, CDR2 SVGAGI. CDR3 sequence: CASSGRSGVGELFF. The CDR3 DNA is TGTGCCAGCAGTGGACGGTCGGGGGTCGGGGAGCTGTTTTTT.

V usage is TRBV21-1 and J usage is TRBJ1-1. TRBV21-1 is a recognized pseudogene. The CDR3 runs 15 residues. CDR3 loop: CASSPRRGVHTEAFF. The CDR3 coding sequence is TGTGCCAGCAGCCCAAGGCGAGGGGTCCACACTGAAGCTTTCTTT.

This clone was counted only a few times. The rearrangement uses TRBV5-1 and TRBJ2-1; 7 bases match TRBD2. This CDR3 contains 15 residues. CDR1 SGHRS and CDR2 YFSETQ come from the germline V gene. With V trimmed by 0 bases and J by 4 bases, 4 bases remained unmatched. The CDR3 sequence is CASSLAVAGYNEQFF. In DNA form, the CDR3 reads TGCGCCAGCAGCTTGGCAGTAGCGGGTTACAATGAGCAGTTCTTC.

This chain uses TRBV5-4 with TRBJ2-5; D might be TRBD2 (6 bases). CDR1 SGHNT and CDR2 YYREEE come from the germline V gene (reference sequence). V was trimmed by 0 bases and J by 2 bases, leaving 11 bases between them. The CDR3 loop spans 15 amino acids. CDR3 in DNA: TGTGCCAGCAGCTTGGGCCTGGGACTTCAAGAGACCCAGTACTTC. Encoded protein: CASSLGLGLQETQYF.

The V call is TRBV6-6, the J call TRBJ1-1; D is undetermined. The CDR3 spans 13 residues. Germline V lookup: CDR1 MNHNY, CDR2 SVGAGI (reference sequence). The V end was cut by 1 base, the J end by 5 bases, with 8 bases between. The CDR3 is CASSYYENTEAFF. The CDR3 coding sequence is TGTGCCAGCAGTTACTATGAGAATACTGAAGCTTTCTTT.

The rearrangement joins TRBV5-4 to TRBJ1-1; possible D gene TRBD1, 5 bases. The CDR3 consists of 13 residues. V lost 3 bases to trimming and J lost 0 bases, with 6 bases between them. Germline loops: CDR1 SGHNT, CDR2 YYREEE (reference sequence). The CDR3 coding sequence is TGTGCCAGCAGCTCCAGGGTGAACACTGAAGCTTTCTTT. Its translation: CASSSRVNTEAFF.